This T cell receptor (beta chain) was profiled in a study of spatial heterogeneity in lung cancer. Findings of the study overall: Expanded alpha and beta TCR counts within tumors tracked tumor mutation counts.

By proportion, this clonotype is medium-sized. Its antigen is as yet unknown. The germline gives CDR1 DFQATT, CDR2 SNEGSKA (reference sequence). The CDR3 covers 14 residues. Trimming shortened V by 6 bases and J by 4 bases, and 18 bases separated the two germline ends. Time point indicated: sample taken at primary tumor resection. TCRdb recomputed calls from the 5' RACE reads with MiXCR, one row per CDR3 protein. The repertoire includes some 23,000 distinct CDR3 sequences, roughly 6.7% of them detected once, and about 9.4% sits in the top ten. This TCR derives from a male donor with early-stage non-small cell lung cancer. V usage is TRBV20-1 and J usage is TRBJ1-1; D is perhaps TRBD1 (6 bases). Sequenced material: lung tumor tissue, taken at surgery. The CDR3 DNA sequence: TGCAGTGCGGTCAGGGGACAACGCGGCACTGAAGCTTTCTTT. Protein product: CSAVRGQRGTEAFF.